These T cell receptor beta chains were read from a single sample in a study of blood T cell repertoires in COVID-19. TCRdb's table, derived via immunoSEQ multiplex PCR, lists solely in-frame clones and lacks some. The profile covers roughly 130,000 clones, with approximately 83% appearing a single time and approximately 10% taken by the ten largest. The sample taken for sequencing was PBMCs or T cells enriched from blood (not recorded which). The receptor set was obtained from a middle-aged man who had recovered from COVID-19. Both conserved end residues are part of each CDR3. The order of the fields is clone size, D gene, V gene, J gene, CDR3 protein, CDR3 DNA. A D gene is named only where the DNA matches it firmly. The size of a clone is reported for some rows only, either as once, few or many, or as a class for expanded clones.

-	-	TRBV12-3/TRBV12-4	TRBJ1-2	CASSFEGNYGYTF	TGTGCCAGCAGTTTTGAGGGTAACTATGGCTACACCTTC
-	-	TRBV4-3	TRBJ2-1	CASSQGQTYNEQFF	TGCGCCAGCAGCCAAGGACAGACCTACAATGAGCAGTTCTTC
-	TRBD2	TRBV11-1	TRBJ2-2	CASSLQAGGFTGELFF	TGTGCCAGCAGCTTACAAGCGGGGGGATTTACCGGGGAGCTGTTTTTT
few	-	TRBV30	TRBJ1-6	CAWTRQSGSPLHF	TGTGCCTGGACCCGACAGTCCGGTTCACCCCTCCACTTT
-	-	TRBV11-3	TRBJ2-1	CASSLGGASYNEQFF	TGTGCCAGCAGCTTAGGGGGCGCCTCCTACAATGAGCAGTTCTTC
-	TRBD1	TRBV19	TRBJ1-1	CASSPRDRGRNTEAFF	TGTGCCAGTAGTCCAAGGGACAGGGGGAGGAACACTGAAGCTTTCTTT
-	TRBD2	TRBV5-1	TRBJ2-3	CASSFASGGSTDTQYF	TGCGCCAGCAGCTTCGCTAGCGGGGGGAGCACAGATACGCAGTATTTT
-	-	TRBV19	TRBJ2-5	CASSMVGRETQYF	TGTGCCAGTAGTATGGTGGGGCGGGAGACCCAGTACTTC
-	-	TRBV2	TRBJ2-2	CASSEMRANTGELFF	TGTGCCAGCAGTGAGATGAGAGCGAACACCGGGGAGCTGTTTTTT
-	TRBD1	TRBV3-1/TRBV3-2	TRBJ2-2	CASSQVARGQGRPANTGELFF	TGTGCCAGCAGCCAAGTTGCCAGGGGACAGGGACGGCCAGCGAACACCGGGGAGCTGTTTTTT
-	-	TRBV28	TRBJ1-2	CASSFDYGYTF	TGTGCCAGCAGTTTCGACTATGGCTACACCTTC
once	-	TRBV10-3	TRBJ2-3	CAISESTRRYTQYF	TGTGCCATCAGTGAATCGACACGGAGGTACACGCAGTATTTT
-	TRBD1	TRBV24-1	TRBJ2-7	CATSDWDRGEQYF	TGTGCCACCAGTGATTGGGACAGGGGCGAGCAGTACTTC
-	TRBD2	TRBV10-2	TRBJ2-1	CASSEPSGGDNEQFF	TGCGCCAGCAGTGAGCCTAGCGGGGGGGACAATGAGCAGTTCTTC
-	TRBD1	TRBV24-1	TRBJ2-1	CATNQGAKDEQFF	TGTGCCACCAATCAGGGGGCGAAGGATGAGCAGTTCTTC
-	-	TRBV28	TRBJ1-2	CASSFGQSYYGYTF	TGTGCCAGCAGTTTCGGACAGAGCTACTATGGCTACACCTTC
-	TRBD2	TRBV19	TRBJ2-2	CASSIAGTSGGHTGELFF	TGTGCCAGTAGTATCGCTGGGACTAGCGGGGGGCACACCGGGGAGCTGTTTTTT
-	TRBD2	TRBV27	TRBJ2-1	CASRRGTSGDSYNEQFF	TGTGCCAGCAGACGAGGGACTAGCGGGGACTCCTACAATGAGCAGTTCTTC
-	-	TRBV29-1	TRBJ1-4	CSVRTGSAANEKLFF	TGCAGCGTGAGAACAGGGTCGGCGGCTAATGAAAAACTGTTTTTT
-	-	TRBV5-6	TRBJ1-5	CASSLTHQGNRNQPQHF	TGTGCCAGCAGCTTAACTCACCAGGGCAATCGCAATCAGCCCCAGCATTTT
-	TRBD1	TRBV5-6	TRBJ1-2	CASSKQGSVGYGYTF	TGTGCCAGCAGTAAACAGGGGTCGGTGGGCTATGGCTACACCTTC
few	-	TRBV7-9	TRBJ1-5	CASSHGQNSNQPQHF	TGTGCCAGCAGCCATGGACAGAATAGCAATCAGCCCCAGCATTTT
-	TRBD1	TRBV9	TRBJ1-2	CASSQGQGNYGYTF	TGTGCCAGCAGCCAAGGACAGGGGAACTATGGCTACACCTTC
once	-	TRBV6-5	TRBJ1-2	CASRSQGSYGYTF	TGTGCCAGCAGATCACAGGGAAGCTATGGCTACACCTTC
-	-	TRBV3-1/TRBV3-2	TRBJ1-1	CASSPPRQVNTEAFF	TGTGCCAGCAGCCCCCCCCGACAGGTGAACACTGAAGCTTTCTTT
-	TRBD1	TRBV9	TRBJ2-5	CASSEKQGAETQYF	TGTGCCAGCAGCGAGAAACAGGGGGCTGAGACCCAGTACTTC
-	TRBD1	TRBV18	TRBJ1-2	CASSPDRGIGYTF	TGTGCCAGCTCACCCGACAGGGGCATTGGCTACACCTTC
-	-	TRBV28	TRBJ1-2	CASSSSLRGYYGYTF	TGTGCCAGCAGCTCCAGCCTCAGGGGTTATTATGGCTACACCTTC
once	-	TRBV5-1	TRBJ1-1	CASTPKLPGGLSMNTEAFF	TGCGCCAGCACCCCAAAGTTGCCCGGGGGGCTTTCGATGAACACTGAAGCTTTCTTT
-	-	TRBV28	TRBJ2-5	CASSPRTIFQETQYF	TGTGCCAGCAGTCCCCGGACTATTTTCCAAGAGACCCAGTACTTC
few	TRBD1	TRBV19	TRBJ2-2	CASRSILQGQFGELFF	TGTGCCAGTAGATCGATCCTCCAGGGACAGTTTGGGGAGCTGTTTTTT
-	TRBD1	TRBV4-3	TRBJ2-5	CASSQTGVETQYF	TGCGCCAGCAGCCAAACAGGGGTTGAGACCCAGTACTTC
many	-	TRBV7-9	TRBJ1-1	CASRPTGVEAFF	TGTGCCAGCAGACCGACGGGGGTTGAAGCTTTCTTT
-	-	TRBV4-3	TRBJ1-4	CASSQAGGGEKLFF	TGCGCCAGCAGCCAAGCCGGGGGTGGGGAAAAACTGTTTTTT
-	-	TRBV9	TRBJ2-3	CASSVAGGQQTDTQYF	TGTGCCAGCAGCGTCGCCGGCGGACAGCAGACAGATACGCAGTATTTT
-	-	TRBV4-2	TRBJ2-7	CASSQDIYEQYF	TGTGCCAGCAGCCAAGATATCTACGAGCAGTACTTC
-	TRBD1	TRBV12-3/TRBV12-4	TRBJ1-5	CASSYRGNQPQHF	TGTGCCAGCAGCTACAGGGGAAACCAGCCCCAGCATTTT
-	-	TRBV2	TRBJ1-5	CASSEVTAVEPQHF	TGTGCCAGCAGTGAAGTCACAGCTGTCGAGCCCCAGCATTTT
-	TRBD1	TRBV11-2	TRBJ1-2	CASSLLRTGILMSKGYTF	TGTGCCAGCAGCTTATTAAGGACAGGAATATTGATGTCGAAGGGCTACACCTTC
once	-	TRBV7-9	TRBJ2-1	CASSFPSGYNEQFF	TGTGCCAGCAGCTTCCCCAGCGGGTACAATGAGCAGTTCTTC
-	TRBD2	TRBV7-6	TRBJ2-5	CARTNREGTSGGQETQYF	TGTGCCAGAACAAACCGTGAAGGGACTAGCGGGGGGCAAGAGACCCAGTACTTC
-	TRBD1	TRBV18	TRBJ1-3	CASSRDRASSGNTIYF	TGTGCCAGCTCAAGGGACAGGGCTAGCTCTGGAAACACCATATATTTT
-	-	TRBV3-1/TRBV3-2	TRBJ1-5	CASSQSGGFGNQPQHF	TGTGCCAGCAGCCAATCCGGGGGATTCGGCAATCAGCCCCAGCATTTT
-	-	TRBV5-1	TRBJ2-2	CASSSPPQAGELFF	TGCGCCAGCAGCTCCCCACCCCAGGCCGGGGAGCTGTTTTTT
few	-	TRBV11-2	TRBJ1-4	CASSAGWEKLFF	TGTGCCAGCAGCGCAGGGTGGGAAAAACTGTTTTTT
-	-	TRBV4-3	TRBJ1-1	CASSQGGVGDTEAFF	TGCGCCAGCAGCCAGGGAGGGGTCGGGGACACTGAAGCTTTCTTT
-	TRBD1	TRBV30	TRBJ1-1	CAWEDPGTGTAEAFF	TGTGCCTGGGAAGATCCCGGGACAGGGACCGCTGAAGCTTTCTTT
-	TRBD2	TRBV24-1	TRBJ2-3	CATSDTLAGGYTQYF	TGTGCCACCAGTGACACTCTAGCGGGGGGTTATACGCAGTATTTT
-	TRBD2	TRBV5-1	TRBJ2-1	CATNVAGGALNEQFF	TGCGCCACAAATGTAGCGGGGGGAGCGCTCAATGAGCAGTTCTTC
-	-	TRBV9	TRBJ2-3	CASSPHVSTDTQYF	TGTGCCAGCAGCCCCCATGTTAGCACAGATACGCAGTATTTT
-	-	TRBV27	TRBJ2-7	CASSLSRTDGEQYF	TGTGCCAGCAGTTTATCGCGGACAGATGGCGAGCAGTACTTC
-	TRBD2	TRBV19	TRBJ2-5	CASSGVTSVQKKQQETQYF	TGTGCCAGTAGTGGGGTGACTAGCGTACAAAAAAAGCAACAAGAGACCCAGTACTTC
-	TRBD1	TRBV30	TRBJ1-6	CAWSPTTGRHSPLHF	TGTGCCTGGAGTCCCACGACAGGGAGGCATTCACCCCTCCACTTT
-	-	TRBV18	TRBJ2-1	CASSPRDKSSYNEQFF	TGTGCCAGCTCACCAAGGGACAAGAGCTCCTACAATGAGCAGTTCTTC